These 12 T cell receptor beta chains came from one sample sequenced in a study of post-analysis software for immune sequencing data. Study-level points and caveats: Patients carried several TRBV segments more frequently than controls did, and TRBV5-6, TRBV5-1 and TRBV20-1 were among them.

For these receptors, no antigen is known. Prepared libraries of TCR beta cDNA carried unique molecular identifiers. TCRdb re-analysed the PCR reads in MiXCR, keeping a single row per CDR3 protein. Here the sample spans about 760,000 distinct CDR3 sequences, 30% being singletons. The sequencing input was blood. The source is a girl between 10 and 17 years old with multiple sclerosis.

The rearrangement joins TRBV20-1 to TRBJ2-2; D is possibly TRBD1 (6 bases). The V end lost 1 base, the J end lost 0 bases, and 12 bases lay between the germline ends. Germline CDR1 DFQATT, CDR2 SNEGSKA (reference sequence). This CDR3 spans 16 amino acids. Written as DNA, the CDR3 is TGCAGTGCTAGAGGACGGACAGAACCGAACACCGGGGAGCTGTTTTTT. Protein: CSARGRTEPNTGELFF.

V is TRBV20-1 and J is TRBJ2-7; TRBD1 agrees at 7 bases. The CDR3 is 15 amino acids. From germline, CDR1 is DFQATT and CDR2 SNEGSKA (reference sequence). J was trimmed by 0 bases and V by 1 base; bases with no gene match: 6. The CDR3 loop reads CSARAPGQSSYEQYF. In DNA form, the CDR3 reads TGCAGTGCTAGAGCCCCGGGACAGAGCTCCTACGAGCAGTACTTC.

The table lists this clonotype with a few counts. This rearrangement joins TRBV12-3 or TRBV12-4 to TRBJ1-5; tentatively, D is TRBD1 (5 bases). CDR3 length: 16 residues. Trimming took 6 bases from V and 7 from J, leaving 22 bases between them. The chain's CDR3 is CASSLYRPGGWQPQHF. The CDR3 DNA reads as TGTGCCAGCAGCCTTTATAGGCCCGGGGGATGGCAGCCCCAGCATTTT.

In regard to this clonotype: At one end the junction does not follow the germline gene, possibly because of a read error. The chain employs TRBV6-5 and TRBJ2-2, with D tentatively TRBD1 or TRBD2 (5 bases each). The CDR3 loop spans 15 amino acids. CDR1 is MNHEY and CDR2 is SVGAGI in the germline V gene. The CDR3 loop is CASSAMGVLTGERFF. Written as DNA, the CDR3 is TGTGCCAGCAGTGCGATGGGGGTTCTGACCGGGGAGCGGTTTTTT.

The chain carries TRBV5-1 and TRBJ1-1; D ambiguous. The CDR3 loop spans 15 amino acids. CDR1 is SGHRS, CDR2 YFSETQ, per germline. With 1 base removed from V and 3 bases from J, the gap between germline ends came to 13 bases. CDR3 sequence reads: CASSLFLGSYTEAFF. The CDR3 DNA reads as TGCGCCAGCAGCTTGTTTTTGGGCAGTTACACTGAAGCTTTCTTT.

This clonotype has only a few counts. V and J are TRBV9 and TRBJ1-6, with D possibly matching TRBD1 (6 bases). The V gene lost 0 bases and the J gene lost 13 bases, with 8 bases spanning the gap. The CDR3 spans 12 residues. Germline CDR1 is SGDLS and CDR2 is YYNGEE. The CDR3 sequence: CASSVVGAPLHF. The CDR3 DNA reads TGTGCCAGCAGCGTAGTGGGGGCTCCCCTCCACTTT.

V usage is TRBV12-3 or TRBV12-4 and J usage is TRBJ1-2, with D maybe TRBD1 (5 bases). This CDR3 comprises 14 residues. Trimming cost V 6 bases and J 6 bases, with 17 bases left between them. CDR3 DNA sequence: TGTGCCAGCAGGGCCGGGGCAGGGTTGCATGGCTACACCTTC. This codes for CASRAGAGLHGYTF.

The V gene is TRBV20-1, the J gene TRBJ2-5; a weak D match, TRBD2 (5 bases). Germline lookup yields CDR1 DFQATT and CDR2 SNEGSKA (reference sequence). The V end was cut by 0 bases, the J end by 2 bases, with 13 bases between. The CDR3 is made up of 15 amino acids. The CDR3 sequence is CSARDAGNSQETQYF. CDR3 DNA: TGCAGTGCTAGAGATGCGGGTAACAGTCAAGAGACCCAGTACTTC.

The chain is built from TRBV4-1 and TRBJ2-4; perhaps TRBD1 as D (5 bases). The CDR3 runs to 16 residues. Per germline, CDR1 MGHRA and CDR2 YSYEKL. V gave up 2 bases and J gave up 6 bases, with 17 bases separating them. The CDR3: CASSQPRGAVGNIQYF. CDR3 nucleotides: TGCGCCAGCAGCCAACCTAGGGGCGCGGTCGGAAACATTCAGTACTTC.

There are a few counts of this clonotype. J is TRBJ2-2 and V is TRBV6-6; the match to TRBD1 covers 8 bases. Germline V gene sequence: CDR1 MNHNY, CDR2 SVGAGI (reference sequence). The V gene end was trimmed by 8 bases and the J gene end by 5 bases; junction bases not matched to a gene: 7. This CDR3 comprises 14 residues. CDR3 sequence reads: CASQRQGLTGELFF. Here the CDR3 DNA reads TGTGCCAGCCAACGACAGGGGTTGACCGGGGAGCTGTTTTTT.

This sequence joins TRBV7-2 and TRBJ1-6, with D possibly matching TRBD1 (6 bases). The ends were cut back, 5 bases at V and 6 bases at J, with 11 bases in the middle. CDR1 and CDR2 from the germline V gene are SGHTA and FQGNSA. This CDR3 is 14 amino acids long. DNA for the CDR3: TGTGCCAGCAGCCTCAGGGGTTCTAATTCACCCCTCCACTTT. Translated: CASSLRGSNSPLHF.

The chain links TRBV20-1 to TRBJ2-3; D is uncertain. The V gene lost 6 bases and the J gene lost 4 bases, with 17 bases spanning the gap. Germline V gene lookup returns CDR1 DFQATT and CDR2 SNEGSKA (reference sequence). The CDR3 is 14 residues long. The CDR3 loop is CSANPRLDADTQYF. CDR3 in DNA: TGCAGTGCAAACCCCAGGCTAGACGCAGATACGCAGTATTTT.